The rows below give T cell receptor beta chains drawn from one sample of a study of blood T cell repertoires in COVID-19. Using immunoSEQ multiplex PCR, the repertoire was profiled, and TCRdb retains in-frame clones only, with some absent. The sample lists some 230,000 clones, around 89% occurring once. Sequenced input: PBMCs or T cells enriched from blood (not recorded which). These receptors came from a woman younger than 30 in a cohort exposed to, infected with or recovered from COVID-19 (not recorded which). CDR3s leave out the opening cysteine and the closing phenylalanine or tryptophan. Each record gives: CDR3 length, V gene, CDR3 protein.

13 | TRBV6-1 | ASSEGTATNEKLF
13 | TRBV5-1 | ASSEDRPPNYGYT
11 | TRBV14 | ASSQDWRGGYT
14 | TRBV24-1 | ATSGPGQGDNQPQH
15 | TRBV2 | ASSGIAGGREGQPQH
14 | TRBV18 | ASSPNWGGLGGEQF
14 | TRBV3-1/TRBV3-2 | ASSQGWATAHQPQH
13 | TRBV5-6 | ASGDTGRAGNTIY
13 | TRBV7-2 | ASSRRQSSYNEQF
11 | TRBV29-1 | SVEVGDSYEQY
11 | TRBV9 | ATSPGQTNEQF